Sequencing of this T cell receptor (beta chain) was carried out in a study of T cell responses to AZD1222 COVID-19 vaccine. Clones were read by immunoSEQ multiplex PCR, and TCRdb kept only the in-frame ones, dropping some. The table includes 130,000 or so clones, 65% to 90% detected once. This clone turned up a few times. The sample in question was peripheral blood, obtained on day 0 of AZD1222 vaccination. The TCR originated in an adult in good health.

Written as DNA, the CDR3 is TGTGCCACCAGCAGTAGACAGATAGTCAATCAGCCCCAGCATTTT. Its translation is CATSSRQIVNQPQHF. The chain combines TRBV15 with TRBJ1-5, with D tentatively TRBD1 (5 bases). Per the germline V gene, CDR1 is LNHNV and CDR2 is YYDKDF (reference sequence). The CDR3 runs to 15 residues. Between the trimmed V and J ends, which lost 3 bases and 3 bases, there was a span of 12 bases.